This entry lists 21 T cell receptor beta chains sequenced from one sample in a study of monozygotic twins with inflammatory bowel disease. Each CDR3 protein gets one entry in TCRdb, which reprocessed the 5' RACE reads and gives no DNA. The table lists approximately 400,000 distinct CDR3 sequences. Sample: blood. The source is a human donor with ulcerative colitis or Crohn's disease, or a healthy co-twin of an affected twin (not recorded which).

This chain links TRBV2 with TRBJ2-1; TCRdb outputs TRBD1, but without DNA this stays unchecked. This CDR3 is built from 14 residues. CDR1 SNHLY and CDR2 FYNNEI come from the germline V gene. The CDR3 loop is CASSATGADNEQFF.

The CDR3: CASSQEPSGSYNEQFF. This chain uses TRBV4-3 with TRBJ2-1. This CDR3 contains 16 residues. Looked up from germline, CDR1 is LGHNA and CDR2 is YSLEER.

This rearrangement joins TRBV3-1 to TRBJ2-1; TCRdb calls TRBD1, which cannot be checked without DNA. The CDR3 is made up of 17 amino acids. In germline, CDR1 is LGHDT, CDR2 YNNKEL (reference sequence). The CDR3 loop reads CASSQGLGTVLRNEQFF.

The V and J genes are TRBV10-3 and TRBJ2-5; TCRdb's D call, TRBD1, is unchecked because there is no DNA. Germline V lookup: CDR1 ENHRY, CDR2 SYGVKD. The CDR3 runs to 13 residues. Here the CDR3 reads CAIGVDRQETQYF.

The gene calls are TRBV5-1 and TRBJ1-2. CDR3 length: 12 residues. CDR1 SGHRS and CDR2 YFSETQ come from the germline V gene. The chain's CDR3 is CASSLASYGYTF.

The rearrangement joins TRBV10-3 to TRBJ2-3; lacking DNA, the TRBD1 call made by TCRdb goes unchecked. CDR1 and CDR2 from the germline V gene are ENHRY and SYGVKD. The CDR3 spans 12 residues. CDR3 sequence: CATQPGGDTQYF.

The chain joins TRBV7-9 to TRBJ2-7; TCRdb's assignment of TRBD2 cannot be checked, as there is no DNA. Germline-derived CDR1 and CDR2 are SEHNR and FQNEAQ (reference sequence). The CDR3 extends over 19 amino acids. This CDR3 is CASSPFIGGRASLLGEQYF. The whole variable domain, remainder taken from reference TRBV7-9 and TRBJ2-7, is DTGVSQNPRHKITKRGQNVTFRCDPISEHNRLYWYRQTLGQGPEFLTYFQNEAQLEKSRLLSDRFSAERPKGSFSTLEIQRTEQGDSAMYLCASSPFIGGRASLLGEQYFGPGTRLTVT.

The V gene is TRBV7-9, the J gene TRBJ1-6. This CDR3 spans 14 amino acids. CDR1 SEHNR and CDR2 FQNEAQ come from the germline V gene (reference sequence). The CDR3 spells CASSLADLNSPLHF. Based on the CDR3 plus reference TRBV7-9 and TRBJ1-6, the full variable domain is DTGVSQNPRHKITKRGQNVTFRCDPISEHNRLYWYRQTLGQGPEFLTYFQNEAQLEKSRLLSDRFSAERPKGSFSTLEIQRTEQGDSAMYLCASSLADLNSPLHFGNGTRLTVT.

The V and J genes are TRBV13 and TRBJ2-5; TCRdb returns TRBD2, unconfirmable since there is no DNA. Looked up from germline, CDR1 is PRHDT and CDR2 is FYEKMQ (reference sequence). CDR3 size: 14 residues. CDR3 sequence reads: CASSKRSGRETQYF.

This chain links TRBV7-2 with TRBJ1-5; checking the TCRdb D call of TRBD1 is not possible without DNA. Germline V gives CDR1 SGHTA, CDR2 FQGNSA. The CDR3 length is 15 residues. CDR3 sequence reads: CASTISDNPNQPQHF.

The CDR3 protein is CASSGLSGLSGAFF. The V call is TRBV5-6, the J call TRBJ1-1; TCRdb names TRBD1, which stays unverified in the absence of DNA. The CDR3 length is 14 residues. CDR1 is SGHDT, CDR2 YYEEEE, per germline. Full variable domain (outside the CDR3, taken from reference TRBV5-6 and TRBJ1-1): DAGVTQSPTHLIKTRGQQVTLRCSPKSGHDTVSWYQQALGQGPQFIFQYYEEEERQRGNFPDRFSGHQFPNYSSELNVNALLLGDSALYLCASSGLSGLSGAFFGQGTRLTVV.

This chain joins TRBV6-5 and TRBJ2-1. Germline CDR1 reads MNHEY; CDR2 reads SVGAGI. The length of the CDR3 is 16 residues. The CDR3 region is CASSYDGGSSYNEQFF.

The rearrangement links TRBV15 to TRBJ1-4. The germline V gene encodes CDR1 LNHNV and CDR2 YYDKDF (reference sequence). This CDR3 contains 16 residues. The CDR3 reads CATSRSPRDLNEKLFF.

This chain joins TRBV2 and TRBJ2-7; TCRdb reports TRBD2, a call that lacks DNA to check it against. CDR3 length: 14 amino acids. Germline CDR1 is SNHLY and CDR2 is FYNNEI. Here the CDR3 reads CASRILAGPREQYF. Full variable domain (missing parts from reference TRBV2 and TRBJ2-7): EPEVTQTPSHQVTQMGQEVILRCVPISNHLYFYWYRQILGQKVEFLVSFYNNEISEKSEIFDDQFSVERPDGSNFTLKIRSTKLEDSAMYFCASRILAGPREQYFGPGTRLTVT.

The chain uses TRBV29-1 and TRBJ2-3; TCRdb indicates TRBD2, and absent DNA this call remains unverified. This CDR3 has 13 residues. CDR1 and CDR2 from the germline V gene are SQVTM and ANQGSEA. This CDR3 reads CSVGPASTDTQYF.

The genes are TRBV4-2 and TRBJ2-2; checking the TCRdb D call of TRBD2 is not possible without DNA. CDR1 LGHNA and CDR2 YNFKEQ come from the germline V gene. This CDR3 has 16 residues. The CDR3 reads CASSPGPSGVTGELFF.

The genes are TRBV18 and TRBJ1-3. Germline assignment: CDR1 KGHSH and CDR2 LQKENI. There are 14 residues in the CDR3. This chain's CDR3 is CASSPGLQRNTIYF.

The CDR3: CASSPSPQGGTDTQYF. The rearrangement uses TRBV5-1 and TRBJ2-3; as DNA is missing, the TRBD2 call by TCRdb cannot be tested. Looked up from germline, CDR1 is SGHRS and CDR2 is YFSETQ. This CDR3 region has 16 residues.

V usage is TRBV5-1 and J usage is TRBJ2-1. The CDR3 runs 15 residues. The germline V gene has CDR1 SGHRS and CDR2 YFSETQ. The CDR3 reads CASSDRSSSYNEQFF.

The CDR3 sequence is CSARDPSRFTAGNEKLFF. The genes are TRBV20-1 and TRBJ1-4. Germline lookup yields CDR1 DFQATT and CDR2 SNEGSKA (reference sequence). CDR3 length: 18 residues.

The CDR3 spells CSARPAEETQYF. V gene TRBV20-1 combines with J gene TRBJ2-5. The length of the CDR3 is 12 residues. CDR1 and CDR2 (germline): DFQATT, SNEGSKA (reference sequence).